The 30 T cell receptor beta chains below all came from one sample that was sequenced in a study of T cell responses to AZD1222 COVID-19 vaccine. The data were produced by immunoSEQ multiplex PCR, yet TCRdb's version contains in-frame clones alone and is incomplete. The table has 150,000 to 200,000 clones, around nine tenths seen once. Sequencing used peripheral blood, obtained on day 0 of AZD1222 vaccination. Receptor source: an adult in good health.

The rearrangement joins TRBV15 to TRBJ1-4; a possible D gene is TRBD1 (6 bases). The CDR3 totals 16 residues. Germline values: CDR1 LNHNV, CDR2 YYDKDF (reference sequence). V was clipped by 7 bases and J by 16 bases, with 31 bases between them. The CDR3 nucleotides are TGTGCCACCACCGCGTACCCGGACAGAGCGAGAATTAGAACGTTTTTT. Translating it yields CATTAYPDRARIRTFF.

The chain is built from TRBV6-5 and TRBJ1-1, with 7 bases that match TRBD1. The CDR3 has 13 residues. The germline gives CDR1 MNHEY, CDR2 SVGAGI. V gave up 6 bases and J gave up 5 bases; unmatched junction bases: 6. CDR3 in DNA: TGTGCCAGCAGCCTAGGGGGCAGGACTGAAGCTTTCTTT. Residues: CASSLGGRTEAFF.

This chain links TRBV27 with TRBJ1-1, with no clear D. The germline V and J ends were trimmed by 3 bases and 3 bases, with 8 bases remaining between them. CDR1 MNHEY and CDR2 SMNVEV come from the germline V gene (reference sequence). CDR3 length: 13 residues. The CDR3 DNA sequence: TGTGCCAGCAGTTTTTCACTGGACACTGAAGCTTTCTTT. This encodes CASSFSLDTEAFF.

The V and J genes are TRBV28 and TRBJ1-6; D may be TRBD1 (5 bases). The germline V gene encodes CDR1 MDHEN and CDR2 SYDVKM. Trimming removed 2 bases from V and 9 bases from J, with 14 bases in between. This CDR3 contains 15 residues. The CDR3 spells CASSLGAEIGSPLHF. The CDR3 bases are TGTGCCAGCAGTTTAGGGGCGGAAATTGGTTCACCCCTCCACTTT. The whole variable domain, remainder taken from reference TRBV28 and TRBJ1-6, is DVKVTQSSRYLVKRTGEKVFLECVQDMDHENMFWYRQDPGLGLRLIYFSYDVKMKEKGDIPEGYSVSREKKERFSLILESASTNQTSMYLCASSLGAEIGSPLHFGNGTRLTVT.

CDR3 amino acids: CASSLDRGNEQFF. DNA of the CDR3: TGTGCCAGCAGTTTGGACAGGGGGAATGAGCAGTTCTTC. The V gene is TRBV11-1, the J gene TRBJ2-1; 10 bases line up with TRBD1. This CDR3 is built from 13 residues. J was trimmed by 7 bases and V by 6 bases; bases with no gene match: 3. CDR1 SGHAT and CDR2 FQDESV come from the germline V gene (reference sequence).

The J gene is TRBJ2-2, the V gene TRBV18, with 7 bases that match TRBD1. CDR3 length: 15 residues. The V gene end was trimmed by 6 bases and the J gene end by 4 bases; junction bases not matched to a gene: 8. Germline CDR1 reads KGHSH; CDR2 reads LQKENI. The CDR3 DNA is TGTGCCAGCTCGCTACAGGGGTACGGCACCGGGGAGCTGTTTTTT. Residues: CASSLQGYGTGELFF.

J is TRBJ2-1 and V is TRBV13; D tentatively fits TRBD1 or TRBD2 (5 bases each). Germline-derived CDR1 and CDR2 are PRHDT and FYEKMQ (reference sequence). Trimming took off 0 bases at V and 2 bases at J, with 8 bases between the two ends. The CDR3 consists of 15 residues. In DNA, the CDR3 is TGTGCCAGCAGCTTAGGGGGGGACCCCTACAATGAGCAGTTCTTC. Translating it yields CASSLGGDPYNEQFF. Drawing the rest from reference TRBV13 and TRBJ2-1, the complete variable domain is AAGVIQSPRHLIKEKRETATLKCYPIPRHDTVYWYQQGPGQDPQFLISFYEKMQSDKGSIPDRFSAQQFSDYHSELNMSSLELGDSALYFCASSLGGDPYNEQFFGPGTRLTVL.

V and J are TRBV28 and TRBJ2-1; D is unclear. This CDR3 is built from 17 residues. V lost 4 bases and J 1 base, leaving 17 bases between the germline ends. The germline V gene has CDR1 MDHEN and CDR2 SYDVKM. CDR3 amino acids: CASSSPVSPNSYNEQFF. The CDR3, as DNA: TGTGCCAGCAGTTCCCCCGTAAGCCCAAATTCCTACAATGAGCAGTTCTTC.

The genes are TRBV11-2 and TRBJ2-3; D call uncertain. The CDR3 has 13 residues. The germline V gene encodes CDR1 SGHAT and CDR2 FQNNGV. V lost 5 bases and J lost 4, with 10 bases in between. The CDR3 sequence is CASSPGRADTQYF. The CDR3 nucleotides are TGTGCCAGCAGCCCGGGCCGCGCAGATACGCAGTATTTT. Full variable domain (remainder filled in from reference TRBV11-2 and TRBJ2-3): EAGVAQSPRYKIIEKRQSVAFWCNPISGHATLYWYQQILGQGPKLLIQFQNNGVVDDSQLPKDRFSAERLKGVDSTLKIQPAKLEDSAVYLCASSPGRADTQYFGPGTRLTVL.

V gene TRBV12-3 or TRBV12-4 combines with J gene TRBJ1-6; 7 bases line up with TRBD1. Germline trimming cut 5 bases from V and 12 bases from J; bases unmatched to any gene: 7. The CDR3 spans 13 residues. The CDR3 here is CASSRIQGEPLHF. CDR3 nucleotides: TGTGCCAGCAGTCGCATTCAGGGGGAACCCCTCCACTTT.

The chain is built from TRBV12-5 and TRBJ2-5; 12 bases match TRBD2. Germline-derived CDR1 and CDR2 are LGHNT and FRNRAP. The CDR3 spans 16 residues. Unmatched junction bases numbered 5, after V lost 5 bases and J lost 1 base. The CDR3 DNA sequence: TGTGCTAGTGGTCCGGGGACTAGCGGGCCCCAAGAGACCCAGTACTTC. This gives the protein CASGPGTSGPQETQYF. Variable domain in full (rest from reference TRBV12-5 and TRBJ2-5): DARVTQTPRHKVTEMGQEVTMRCQPILGHNTVFWYRQTMMQGLELLAYFRNRAPLDDSGMPKDRFSAEMPDATLATLKIQPSEPRDSAVYFCASGPGTSGPQETQYFGPGTRLLVL.

This clone was counted a single time. The chain uses TRBV7-2 and TRBJ2-3; 10 bases line up with TRBD2. CDR3 length: 15 residues. The V gene's germline CDR1 is SGHTA and CDR2 FQGNSA. Unmatched junction bases numbered 6, after V lost 5 bases and J lost 4 bases. The chain's CDR3 is CASSLLAGTSDTQYF. The CDR3 coding sequence is TGTGCCAGCAGCCTACTAGCGGGAACGTCAGATACGCAGTATTTT. Looking up the rest from reference TRBV7-2 and TRBJ2-3 gives the full variable domain: GAGVSQSPSNKVTEKGKDVELRCDPISGHTALYWYRQSLGQGLEFLIYFQGNSAPDKSGLPSDRFSAERTGGSVSTLTIQRTQQEDSAVYLCASSLLAGTSDTQYFGPGTRLTVL.

V is TRBV28 and J is TRBJ2-2, with a possible D match to TRBD2 (6 bases). The CDR3 has 15 amino acids. Germline V gene sequence: CDR1 MDHEN, CDR2 SYDVKM. Trimming pared 5 bases from V and 5 bases from J, leaving 15 bases between. For the CDR3, the DNA is TGTGCCAGCAGTCTTTCTGGGGGGAGAACCGGGGAGCTGTTTTTT. Residues: CASSLSGGRTGELFF.

This sequence joins TRBV18 and TRBJ2-3, with D perhaps TRBD1 (5 bases). Germline V gene lookup returns CDR1 KGHSH and CDR2 LQKENI. The germline V and J ends were trimmed by 2 bases and 11 bases, with 14 bases remaining between them. There are 13 residues in the CDR3. The CDR3 loop is CASSPKGPTVQYF. The CDR3 DNA follows: TGTGCCAGCTCACCAAAGGGGCCTACAGTGCAGTATTTT.

This chain connects TRBV12-5 to TRBJ2-3, with D uncertain. The V end lost 1 base, the J end lost 0 bases, and 8 bases lay between the germline ends. The CDR3 totals 15 residues. Germline CDR1 LGHNT, CDR2 FRNRAP. The CDR3 nucleotides are TGTGCTAGTGGTTTGGGGCTGATTAGCACAGATACGCAGTATTTT. Its translation: CASGLGLISTDTQYF.

The gene calls are TRBV23-1 and TRBJ1-4; D possibly corresponds to TRBD1 (5 bases). TRBV23-1 qualifies as an ORF whose function is uncertain. This CDR3 comprises 16 residues. V was clipped by 1 base and J by 2 bases, with 11 bases between them. CDR3 nucleotides: TGCGCCAGCAGTCAATTTAAGGGGCGGACTAATGAAAAACTGTTTTTT. It translates to CASSQFKGRTNEKLFF.

This clone was seen only once. The genes are TRBV2 and TRBJ2-7; the match to TRBD2 covers 15 bases. The length of the CDR3 is 16 residues. From germline, CDR1 is SNHLY and CDR2 FYNNEI. V lost 5 bases to trimming and J lost 6 bases; unmatched junction nucleotides: 8. CDR3 residues: CASSLGLAGGPGEQYF. Written as DNA, the CDR3 is TGTGCCAGCAGTCTCGGACTAGCGGGGGGGCCTGGCGAGCAGTACTTC. The full variable domain, rest sourced from reference TRBV2 and TRBJ2-7, is EPEVTQTPSHQVTQMGQEVILRCVPISNHLYFYWYRQILGQKVEFLVSFYNNEISEKSEIFDDQFSVERPDGSNFTLKIRSTKLEDSAMYFCASSLGLAGGPGEQYFGPGTRLTVT.

This clone was observed once. The CDR3 DNA reads TGTGCCAGCAGTGAATTACAGGGTTGGTCAGATACGCAGTATTTT. Translation: CASSELQGWSDTQYF. This chain connects TRBV2 to TRBJ2-3; possible D gene TRBD1, 6 bases. V dropped 2 bases and J dropped 4 bases, with 13 bases sitting between them. CDR3 length: 15 residues. Germline CDR1 reads SNHLY; CDR2 reads FYNNEI.

In this sample, this clone turned up once. This chain uses TRBV18 with TRBJ2-7, with D tentatively TRBD2 (5 bases). Trimming left V 6 bases short and J 5 bases short, with 17 bases between. Germline CDR1 and CDR2: KGHSH and LQKENI. The CDR3 contains 14 residues. CDR3: CASSPGRADDEQYF. CDR3 bases: TGTGCCAGCTCCCCTGGGCGGGCAGACGACGAGCAGTACTTC.

The chain is built from TRBV27 and TRBJ2-3; D not certain. The length of the CDR3 is 11 residues. The germline gives CDR1 MNHEY, CDR2 SMNVEV (reference sequence). V dropped 6 bases and J dropped 2 bases, with 3 bases sitting between them. The CDR3 nucleotides read TGTGCCAGCAGGGTCACAGATACGCAGTATTTT. Its translation is CASRVTDTQYF.

The CDR3, as DNA: TGTGCCAGCAGCTTAGAAGGCAGCGGTACGCAGTATTTT. Its protein product is CASSLEGSGTQYF. The rearrangement links TRBV11-2 to TRBJ2-3; maybe TRBD2 (5 bases). V was cut by 0 bases and J by 8 bases, with 9 bases left in between. In germline, CDR1 is SGHAT, CDR2 FQNNGV. This CDR3 contains 13 residues.

The chain employs TRBV10-3 and TRBJ2-1; 11 positions agree with TRBD2. The germline V gene encodes CDR1 ENHRY and CDR2 SYGVKD. This CDR3 region has 18 residues. The ends lost 5 bases at V and 5 bases at J; junction bases unmatched: 14. This CDR3 reads CAISSLGSSGRRDNEQFF. CDR3 DNA: TGTGCCATCAGTTCCTTGGGTTCTAGCGGGAGGAGGGACAATGAGCAGTTCTTC.

The V gene is TRBV6-5, the J gene TRBJ1-2; D may be TRBD1 (5 bases). The V end was cut by 8 bases, the J end by 5 bases, with 9 bases between. The CDR3 is made up of 11 amino acids. The V gene's germline CDR1 is MNHEY and CDR2 SVGAGI. This chain's CDR3 is CASRDFYGYTF. The CDR3 DNA reads TGTGCCAGCCGGGACTTTTATGGCTACACCTTC.

This clone occurred once. V is TRBV6-1 and J is TRBJ1-2; D remains ambiguous. Germline V CDR1 and CDR2: MNHNS, SASEGT. V dropped 6 bases and J dropped 0 bases, with 11 bases sitting between them. The length of the CDR3 is 14 residues. CDR3 bases: TGTGCCAGCAGCCCGACCGGAGCTAACTATGGCTACACCTTC. It specifies CASSPTGANYGYTF.

This chain uses TRBV28 with TRBJ2-2; perhaps TRBD1 as D (6 bases). Germline V gives CDR1 MDHEN, CDR2 SYDVKM. The germline V and J ends were trimmed by 5 bases and 0 bases, with 16 bases remaining between them. This CDR3 has 17 amino acids. DNA for the CDR3: TGTGCCAGCAGTCCCGCAGGGGTAGCGTCGAACACCGGGGAGCTGTTTTTT. Its translation is CASSPAGVASNTGELFF.

This clone occurred once. This CDR3 is CASSALRDYGYTF. The DNA for the CDR3 is TGTGCCAGCAGTGCCCTCAGGGACTATGGCTACACCTTC. V gene TRBV2 combines with J gene TRBJ1-2; D perhaps matches TRBD1 (5 bases). The CDR3 runs 13 residues. The germline V gene has CDR1 SNHLY and CDR2 FYNNEI. Trimming took 4 bases from V and 3 from J, leaving 9 bases between them.

The chain combines TRBV27 with TRBJ2-7, with TRBD1 as a possible D gene (6 bases). CDR1 and CDR2 from the germline V gene are MNHEY and SMNVEV (reference sequence). Trimming shortened V by 6 bases and J by 0 bases, and 9 bases separated the two germline ends. The CDR3 is 13 residues long. In nucleotides, the CDR3 is TGTGCCAGCAGACCGGACAGCTCCTACGAGCAGTACTTC. It translates to CASRPDSSYEQYF.

The chain is built from TRBV11-2 and TRBJ2-1; TRBD2 matches at 10 bases. CDR1 and CDR2 from the germline V gene are SGHAT and FQNNGV. There are 15 residues in the CDR3. After removal of 1 base from V and 5 bases from J, the junction contained 2 bases not matched to a gene. In DNA, the CDR3 is TGTGCCAGCAGCTTAGGGACTAGCGGAAACAATGAGCAGTTCTTC. Translation gives CASSLGTSGNNEQFF.

J is TRBJ2-7 and V is TRBV7-2; D ambiguous. The CDR3 is 13 amino acids. Germline V gene sequence: CDR1 SGHTA, CDR2 FQGNSA. Trimming removed 1 base from V and 3 bases from J, with 7 bases in between. CDR3 region: CASSLGPVYEQYF. CDR3 sequence (DNA): TGTGCCAGCAGCTTAGGGCCAGTCTACGAGCAGTACTTC.

This clone showed up just a few times. This chain links TRBV27 with TRBJ2-7; TRBD2 aligns across 11 bases. The germline CDR1 and CDR2 sequences are MNHEY and SMNVEV (reference sequence). This CDR3 region has 17 residues. Losses at the gene ends were 4 bases for V and 5 bases for J; bases not matched to a gene: 13. The CDR3 DNA follows: TGTGCCAGCAGTTATTTGGGTAGCGGGAGGGCCAGGGACGAGCAGTACTTC. Protein: CASSYLGSGRARDEQYF.